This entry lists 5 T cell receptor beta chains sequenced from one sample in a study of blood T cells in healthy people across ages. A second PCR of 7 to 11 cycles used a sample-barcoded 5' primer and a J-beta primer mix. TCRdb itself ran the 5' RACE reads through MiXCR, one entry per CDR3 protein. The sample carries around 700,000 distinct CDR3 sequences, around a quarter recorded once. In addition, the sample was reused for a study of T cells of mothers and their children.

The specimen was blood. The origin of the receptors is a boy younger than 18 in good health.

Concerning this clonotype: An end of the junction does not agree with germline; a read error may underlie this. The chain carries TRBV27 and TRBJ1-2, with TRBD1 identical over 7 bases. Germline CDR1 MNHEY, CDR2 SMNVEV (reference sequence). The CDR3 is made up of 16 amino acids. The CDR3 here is CAGSLTGTAPSVGYTF. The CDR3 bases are TGTGCCGGCAGTTTAACCGGGACAGCTCCCTCTGTGGGATACACCTTC.

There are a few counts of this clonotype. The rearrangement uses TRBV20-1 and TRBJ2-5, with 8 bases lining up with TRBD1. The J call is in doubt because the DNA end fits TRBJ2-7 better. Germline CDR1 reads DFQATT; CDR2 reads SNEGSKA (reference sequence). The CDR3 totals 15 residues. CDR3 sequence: CSAREGRDRLYEQYF. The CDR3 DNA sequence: TGCAGTGCTAGAGAAGGACGGGACAGGCTGTACGAGCAGTACTTC.

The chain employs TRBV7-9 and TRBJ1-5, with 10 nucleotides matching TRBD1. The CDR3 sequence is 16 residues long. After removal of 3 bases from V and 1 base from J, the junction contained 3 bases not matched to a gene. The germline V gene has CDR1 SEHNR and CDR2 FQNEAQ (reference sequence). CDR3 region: CASSFGTGASNQPQHF. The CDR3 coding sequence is TGTGCCAGCAGCTTCGGGACAGGGGCCAGCAATCAGCCCCAGCATTTT.

CDR3 amino acids: CASSSGTDSNQPQHF. Here the CDR3 DNA reads TGTGCCAGCAGCTCCGGGACAGACAGCAATCAGCCCCAGCATTTT. The rearrangement joins TRBV7-9 to TRBJ1-5, with 7 bases identical to TRBD1. CDR1 is SEHNR, CDR2 FQNEAQ, per germline (reference sequence). This CDR3 comprises 15 residues. After removal of 4 bases from V and 1 base from J, the junction contained 4 bases not matched to a gene.

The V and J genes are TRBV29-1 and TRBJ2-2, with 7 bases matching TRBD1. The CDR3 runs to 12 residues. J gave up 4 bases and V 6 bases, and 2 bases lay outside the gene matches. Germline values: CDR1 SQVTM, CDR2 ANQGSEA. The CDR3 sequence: CSVGQVTGELFF. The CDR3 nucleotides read TGCAGCGTAGGACAGGTCACCGGGGAGCTGTTTTTT.